This TCR beta chain appears in the sequencing data of a study of shared clonotypes between healthy human individuals. With respect to this clone: Its cognate antigen is unknown.

Study-wide results and caveats: Compared with clonotypes that all four donors shared, non-shared clonotypes had lower generation probabilities. Tissue TCR repertoires likely differ from these blood-only repertoires. Depth of sequencing was expected to influence donor clonotype sharing.

The protocol was immunoSEQ multiplex PCR, while the TCRdb copy is restricted to in-frame clones and leaves out a portion. The sample has fewer than 1.8 million clones, 98% to 99% seen once. CDR3 size: 15 residues. The germline gives CDR1 SGHVS, CDR2 FQNEAQ. The V and J ends lost 2 bases and 5 bases respectively, with 12 bases between them. This sequence joins TRBV7-8 and TRBJ2-2; maybe TRBD1 (6 bases). Sequencing was done on a sample of naive CD4+ T cells sorted from blood. Documented subset: CD45RA+ positively selected. This TCR derives from a man under 40 in good health. CDR3 sequence: CASSLRGHTTGELFF. CDR3 coding DNA: TGTGCCAGCAGCTTACGGGGACACACGACCGGGGAGCTGTTTTTT.